This is a list of T cell receptor beta chains from one sample in a study of regulatory T cells in long-lasting Graves disease. Using its own MiXCR run on the multiplex PCR reads, TCRdb lists one record per CDR3 protein. Altogether about 460,000 distinct CDR3 sequences are present, about 20% being singletons, with the ten largest covering around 14%. Sequencing used peripheral blood mononuclear cells (PBMCs), obtained when the disease was refractory, from a patient treated with antithyroid drugs. The receptors derive from a female donor with Graves disease. Each CDR3 is given with its conserved first and last residue. D genes are given only for firm matches. Only some rows state a clone size, as once, few, many or a class for expanded clones.

15	many	TRBV7-2	NA	TRBJ1-5	CASSLQGSRNQPQHF	TGTGCCAGCAGCTTACAGGGGTCGCGCAATCAGCCCCAGCATTTT
14	many	TRBV11-1	NA	TRBJ2-5	CASSAGQIQETQYF	TGTGCCAGCAGCGCGGGACAGATCCAAGAGACCCAGTACTTC
16	NA	TRBV7-2	NA	TRBJ1-1	CASSIHTGTANTEAFF	TGTGCCAGCAGCATTCACACAGGGACGGCAAACACTGAAGCTTTCTTT
13	NA	TRBV14	NA	TRBJ1-6	CASSVVGDSPLHF	TGTGCCAGCAGCGTGGTGGGGGATTCACCCCTCCACTTT
14	NA	TRBV19	NA	TRBJ1-1	CASIRRAGNTEAFF	TGTGCCAGTATCCGACGGGCCGGGAACACTGAAGCTTTCTTT
15	NA	TRBV18	NA	TRBJ1-1	CASSQGHTVGTEAFF	TGTGCCAGCTCCCAAGGGCATACAGTGGGCACTGAAGCTTTCTTT
14	many	TRBV2	TRBD1	TRBJ1-1	CASWDRDLNTEAFF	TGTGCCAGCTGGGACAGGGATTTGAACACTGAAGCTTTCTTT
15	many	TRBV28	TRBD2	TRBJ2-7	CASSLGGSKAYEQYF	TGTGCCAGCAGTTTAGGCGGGAGTAAAGCCTACGAGCAGTACTTC
13	NA	TRBV12-3/TRBV12-4	NA	TRBJ2-3	CASSLSSVSTQYF	TGTGCCAGCAGCCTCTCTAGCGTTAGTACGCAGTATTTT
13	many	TRBV28	TRBD1	TRBJ1-1	CASSSGQGAEAFF	TGTGCCAGCAGTTCGGGACAGGGGGCTGAGGCTTTCTTT
17	many	TRBV6-1	NA	TRBJ1-6	CASIPSAGDPGSSPLHF	TGTGCCAGCATCCCCTCGGCTGGGGACCCCGGGAGTTCACCCCTCCACTTT
15	many	TRBV29-1	NA	TRBJ2-5	CSVEDPGSPQETQYF	TGCAGCGTTGAAGATCCGGGGTCACCGCAGGAGACCCAGTACTTC
17	NA	TRBV11-2	TRBD2	TRBJ2-7	CASSPWGGLSSSYEQYF	TGTGCCAGCAGCCCCTGGGGGGGACTGTCGAGCTCCTACGAGCAGTACTTC
13	many	TRBV20-1	TRBD1	TRBJ2-7	CSARDGDRVEQYF	TGCAGTGCTAGAGATGGTGACAGGGTTGAGCAGTACTTC
14	many	TRBV2	NA	TRBJ2-7	CASRRRSSSYEQYF	TGTGCCAGCAGGCGACGGAGTAGCTCCTACGAGCAGTACTTC
14	many	TRBV28	NA	TRBJ2-6	CASSFMEGANVLTF	TGTGCCAGCAGTTTCATGGAGGGGGCCAACGTCCTGACTTTC
16	NA	TRBV6-5	NA	TRBJ2-7	CASSYSISLGAYEQYF	TGTGCCAGCAGTTACTCGATTTCATTGGGGGCCTACGAGCAGTACTTC
18	NA	TRBV2	NA	TRBJ1-3	CASKRSVHTPVSGNTIYF	TGTGCCAGCAAAAGAAGCGTCCACACCCCGGTCTCTGGAAACACCATATATTTT
15	NA	TRBV6-1	TRBD2	TRBJ2-7	CASSGRVAGSYEQYF	TGTGCCAGCAGTGGGCGGGTAGCGGGGTCCTACGAGCAGTACTTC
17	NA	TRBV6-2/TRBV6-3	NA	TRBJ1-4	CASSYSSSGRFNEKLFF	TGTGCCAGCAGTTACTCGTCTTCGGGACGGTTTAATGAAAAACTGTTTTTT
16	NA	TRBV6-2/TRBV6-3	NA	TRBJ1-5	CASSQDGRGGNQPQHF	TGTGCCAGCAGCCAAGATGGGAGGGGTGGGAATCAGCCCCAGCATTTT
18	many	TRBV28	NA	TRBJ1-2	CASSLLTKQGQINYGYTF	TGTGCCAGCAGTTTGCTTACCAAGCAGGGGCAAATCAACTATGGCTACACCTTC
17	many	TRBV6-1	NA	TRBJ2-5	CASREPRGISVQETQYF	TGTGCCAGCAGGGAACCCCGGGGGATCTCAGTCCAAGAGACCCAGTACTTC
15	few	TRBV7-2	NA	TRBJ2-1	CASSFRQVRGNEQFF	TGTGCCAGCAGCTTCAGACAGGTTAGGGGCAATGAGCAGTTCTTC
15	many	TRBV7-2	NA	TRBJ2-7	CASSLAGEHSYEQYF	TGTGCCAGCAGCTTAGCGGGAGAGCACTCCTACGAGCAGTACTTC
14	NA	TRBV27	NA	TRBJ2-1	CASSLQRSYNEQFF	TGTGCCAGCAGTTTACAGCGGAGCTACAATGAGCAGTTCTTC
14	NA	TRBV30	NA	TRBJ1-5	CAWSRKLKDQPQHF	TGTGCCTGGAGTAGGAAACTGAAAGATCAGCCCCAGCATTTT
14	many	TRBV28	TRBD1	TRBJ1-5	CASSQGGRDQPQHF	TGTGCCAGCAGCCAAGGGGGCAGGGATCAGCCCCAGCATTTT
15	NA	TRBV9	NA	TRBJ2-7	CASSARASETYEQYF	TGTGCCAGCAGCGCCCGTGCTAGCGAGACCTACGAGCAGTACTTC
13	NA	TRBV6-1	NA	TRBJ2-7	CASSKDRFYEQYF	TGTGCCAGCAGCAAGGACAGATTCTACGAGCAGTACTTC
16	NA	TRBV5-1	NA	TRBJ2-7	CASSLAGRRSSYEQYF	TGCGCCAGCAGCTTGGCGGGGCGGAGGAGCTCCTACGAGCAGTACTTC
15	few	TRBV25-1	TRBD1	TRBJ1-2	CANRTTGGDCYGYTF	TGTGCCAACCGTACAACAGGGGGAGACTGCTATGGCTACACCTTC
12	many	TRBV6-2/TRBV6-3	NA	TRBJ1-6	CASSRGPSPLHF	TGTGCCAGCAGCCGTGGCCCTTCACCCCTCCACTTT
17	NA	TRBV27	TRBD1	TRBJ1-6	CASSSPGQGAYNSPPHF	TGTGCCAGCAGTTCACCCGGACAGGGGGCGTATAATTCACCCCCCCACTTT
15	many	TRBV28	NA	TRBJ1-1	CASSVRGLTNTEAFF	TGTGCCAGCAGCGTGAGGGGACTGACGAACACTGAAGCTTTCTTT
13	few	TRBV7-2	NA	TRBJ1-2	CASSLPLNYGYTF	TGTGCCAGCAGCTTACCACTCAACTATGGCTACACCTTC
15	many	TRBV28	TRBD1	TRBJ1-1	CASKRQGARNTEAFF	TGTGCCAGCAAAAGACAGGGGGCGCGGAACACTGAAGCTTTCTTT
13	many	TRBV12-3/TRBV12-4	NA	TRBJ1-2	CASSLIWFDGYTF	TGTGCCAGCAGTTTGATATGGTTTGATGGCTACACCTTC
14	many	TRBV11-2	NA	TRBJ2-7	CASSLDWTAYEQYF	TGTGCCAGCAGCTTAGACTGGACAGCTTACGAGCAGTACTTC
13	NA	TRBV20-1	NA	TRBJ1-1	CSASTGLETEAFF	TGCAGTGCTAGCACAGGACTCGAGACTGAAGCTTTCTTT
14	few	TRBV5-1	NA	TRBJ2-5	CASTQLQIGETQYF	TGCGCCAGCACGCAACTACAGATCGGAGAGACCCAGTACTTC
14	NA	TRBV7-3	NA	TRBJ2-5	CASSLDRYQETQYF	TGTGCCAGCAGCTTAGACCGGTACCAAGAGACCCAGTACTTC
13	NA	TRBV27	NA	TRBJ1-4	CASTGRVGEKLFF	TGTGCCAGCACTGGCAGGGTCGGAGAAAAACTGTTTTTT
14	few	TRBV28	NA	TRBJ2-3	CASSFVPGPDTQYF	TGTGCCAGCAGTTTTGTTCCCGGCCCGGATACGCAGTATTTT
15	many	TRBV12-3/TRBV12-4	NA	TRBJ1-4	CASSPGGALGEKLFF	TGTGCCAGCAGCCCCGGGGGGGCGCTTGGTGAAAAACTGTTTTTT